The 8 T cell receptor beta chains given below trace back to one sample, sequenced in a study of siplizumab effects on memory and regulatory T cells. Profiled with immunoSEQ multiplex PCR; TCRdb holds only in-frame clones, not every one. The sample gives about 100,000 clones, around 95% of which show up once; under 0.7% is in the top ten. Sequencing was performed on Tregs sorted from blood. The receptors come from a human donor in good health.

This chain's CDR3 is CAWSPQGQVNSPLHF. CDR3 DNA: TGTGCCTGGAGTCCCCAGGGACAGGTCAATTCACCCCTCCACTTT. The rearrangement joins TRBV30 to TRBJ1-6, with 8 bases aligning to TRBD1. The CDR3 covers 15 residues. The V segment lost 2 bases and the J segment 7 bases; nucleotides outside the gene matches: 7. CDR1 and CDR2 (germline): GTSNPN, SVGIG (reference sequence).

This clone has just a few counts. The chain carries TRBV30 and TRBJ1-1; TRBD1 aligns across 8 bases. Germline assignment: CDR1 GTSNPN and CDR2 SVGIG (reference sequence). The CDR3 covers 11 residues. V was pared by 3 bases and J by 10 bases, with 4 bases of the junction left unmatched. CDR3 amino acids: CAWRGTGGAFF. The CDR3 bases are TGTGCCTGGAGAGGAACAGGGGGAGCTTTCTTT.

This chain connects TRBV9 to TRBJ2-7; the match to TRBD2 covers 14 bases. The CDR3 is 14 amino acids. V lost 5 bases and J lost 13; bases outside the gene matches: 11. Germline CDR1 reads SGDLS; CDR2 reads YYNGEE. The CDR3 is CASSAGLAGVSQYF. The CDR3 DNA sequence: TGTGCCAGCAGTGCGGGACTAGCGGGAGTAAGTCAATACTTC.

The chain recombines TRBV30 with TRBJ2-2; D is ambiguous. Germline assignment: CDR1 GTSNPN and CDR2 SVGIG (reference sequence). The CDR3 is made up of 13 amino acids. The ends were cut back, 1 base at V and 9 bases at J, with 12 bases in the middle. CDR3 protein: CAWSAQSVRELFF. CDR3 coding DNA: TGTGCCTGGAGTGCGCAAAGTGTGAGGGAGCTGTTTTTT.

The rearrangement joins TRBV29-1 to TRBJ1-4; D not resolved. The CDR3 sequence is 11 residues long. The germline V and J ends were trimmed by 4 bases and 0 bases, with 0 bases remaining between them. Germline CDR1 reads SQVTM; CDR2 reads ANQGSEA. The chain's CDR3 is CSVATNEKLFF. CDR3 in DNA: TGCAGCGTTGCAACTAATGAAAAACTGTTTTTT.

The J gene is TRBJ2-7, the V gene TRBV11-2, with D uncertain. Germline V CDR1 and CDR2: SGHAT, FQNNGV. This CDR3 has 11 amino acids. Between the trimmed V and J ends, which lost 1 base and 6 bases, there was a span of 4 bases. This chain's CDR3 is CASSLAAEQYF. In DNA form, the CDR3 reads TGTGCCAGCAGCTTAGCCGCCGAGCAGTACTTC.

This chain links TRBV28 with TRBJ2-3; 9 bases fit TRBD2. V shed 8 bases, J shed 1 base, and the junction held 7 bases outside the gene matches. CDR3 length: 15 amino acids. Germline V gene lookup returns CDR1 MDHEN and CDR2 SYDVKM. In DNA form, the CDR3 reads TGTGCCAGCCTTGAAGCGGGAGGCGGCACAGATACGCAGTATTTT. Residues: CASLEAGGGTDTQYF.

The chain has TRBV28 and TRBJ1-5, with 7 bases matching TRBD1. Germline lookup yields CDR1 MDHEN and CDR2 SYDVKM. This CDR3 has 13 amino acids. The V and J ends lost 6 bases and 9 bases, in that order; junction bases with no gene match: 8. CDR3: CASRFGQARPQHF. The CDR3 DNA reads TGTGCCAGCAGATTCGGACAGGCCAGGCCCCAGCATTTT.